This TCR beta chain emerged from a study of blood T cells in healthy people across ages. General study points: More naive CD4+ cells and higher diversity marked long-lived donors relative to aged donors. The fall in TCR beta diversity per million T cells was roughly linear with age.

Trimming removed 3 bases at V and 1 base at J, with 8 bases between. The CDR3 totals 14 residues. CDR1 and CDR2 from the germline V gene are MDHEN and SYDVKM. This clonotype was seen at least ten times. The antigen remains unidentified. The second PCR ran roughly 6 to 11 cycles with a sample-barcoded 5' primer and J-beta primers. TCRdb passed the 5' RACE reads through MiXCR, listing each CDR3 protein once. The sample consists of hundreds of thousands of distinct CDR3 sequences, more than 40% of them appearing once. The sample consisted of blood. The chain couples TRBV28 to TRBJ2-3; possible D gene TRBD2, 5 bases. This clonotype originated in a woman aged 55-69 years in good health. The CDR3 region has the DNA TGTGCCAGCAGTTTCCGAGCGGGCACAGATACGCAGTATTTT. This encodes CASSFRAGTDTQYF.